This note documents a single T cell receptor beta chain sequence. Its antigen is undetermined. Germline CDR1 and CDR2: SGHRS and YFSETQ. This CDR3 comprises 14 residues. V shed 6 bases, J shed 4 bases, and the junction held 6 bases outside the gene matches. This record belongs to a study of T cells after yellow fever vaccination. 5'RACE template switching added a universal primer site and UMIs to TCR cDNA. TCRdb fed the 5' RACE reads into MiXCR, producing one record per CDR3 protein. The sample records a few hundred thousand distinct CDR3 sequences, around a sixth being singletons. Overall study findings and caveats: Booster sampling recovered most clones from primary vaccination (96% CD4, roughly 88% CD8).

Here the sequenced sample was PBMCs, taken before the yellow fever booster vaccination. The receptor's source is a man in his late teens or twenties who received the YFV17D yellow fever vaccine. This sequence joins TRBV5-1 and TRBJ1-4; TRBD1 matches 7 bases. The CDR3 reads CASTTGTVNEKLFF. CDR3 in DNA: TGCGCCAGCACCACCGGGACAGTTAATGAAAAACTGTTTTTT.